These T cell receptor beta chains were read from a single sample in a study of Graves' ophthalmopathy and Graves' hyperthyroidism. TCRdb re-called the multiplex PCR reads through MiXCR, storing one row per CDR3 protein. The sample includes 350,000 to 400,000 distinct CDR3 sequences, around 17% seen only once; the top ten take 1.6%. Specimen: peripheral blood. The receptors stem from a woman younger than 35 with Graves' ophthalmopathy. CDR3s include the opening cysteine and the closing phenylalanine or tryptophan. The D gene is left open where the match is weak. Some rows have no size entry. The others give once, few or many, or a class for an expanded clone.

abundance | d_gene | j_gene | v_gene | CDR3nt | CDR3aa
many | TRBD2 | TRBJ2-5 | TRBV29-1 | TGCAGCGTTGGACTAGCGTCCCAGTACTTC | CSVGLASQYF
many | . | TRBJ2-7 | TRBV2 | TGTGCCAGCAGTCCATTAGCGTCTCTATCCTACGAGCAGTACTTC | CASSPLASLSYEQYF
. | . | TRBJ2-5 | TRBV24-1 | TGTGCCACCAGCCAGGCTAACCAAGAGACCCAGTACTTC | CATSQANQETQYF
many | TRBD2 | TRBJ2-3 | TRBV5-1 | TGCGCCAGCAGCTTGGATAGCGGGGGGGCAGATACGCAGTATTTT | CASSLDSGGADTQYF
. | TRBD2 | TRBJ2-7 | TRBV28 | TGTGCCAGCAGTCCAATGGGACTAGCCTTTGAGCAGTACTTC | CASSPMGLAFEQYF
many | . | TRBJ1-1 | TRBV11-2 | TGTGCCAGCACCCGAGGCAGTGCGAACACTGAAGCTTTCTTT | CASTRGSANTEAFF
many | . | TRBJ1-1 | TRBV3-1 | TGTGCCAGCAGCCAGGTAGGACCCTTCGCTTTT | CASSQVGPFAF
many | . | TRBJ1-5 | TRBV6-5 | TGTGCCAGCAGTTCCGCTTATCAGCCCCAGCATTTT | CASSSAYQPQHF
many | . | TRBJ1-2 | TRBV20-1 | TGCAGTGCCCGCCGAGGGTCTGGGGGAGACTATGGCTACACCTTC | CSARRGSGGDYGYTF
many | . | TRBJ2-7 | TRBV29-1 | TGCAGCGTTGAACTTGCCAGCAGCCAAACCTACGAGCAGTACTTC | CSVELASSQTYEQYF
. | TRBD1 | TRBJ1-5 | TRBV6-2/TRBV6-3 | TGTGCCAGCAGTTATCCCGGGACAGCTGGCCATCAGCCCCAGCATTTT | CASSYPGTAGHQPQHF
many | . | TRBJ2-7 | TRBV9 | TGTGCCAGCAGCGTAGGGGACCCGAACGAGCAGTACTTC | CASSVGDPNEQYF
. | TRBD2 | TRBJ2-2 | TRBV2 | TGTGCCAGCAGTGGTCTCCCTAGCGGGACGATCGGGGAGCTGTTTTTT | CASSGLPSGTIGELFF
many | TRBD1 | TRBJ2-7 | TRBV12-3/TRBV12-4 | TGTGCCAGCAGCACCGGGACAGGGGGTTACGAGCAGTACTTC | CASSTGTGGYEQYF
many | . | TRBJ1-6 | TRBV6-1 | TGTGCCAGCAGTGAAGAAACAGCTTTCTATAATTCACCCCTCCACTTT | CASSEETAFYNSPLHF
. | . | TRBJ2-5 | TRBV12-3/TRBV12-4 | TGTGCCAGCAGCTTAAGGCAGGATTCAGAGACCCAGTACTTC | CASSLRQDSETQYF
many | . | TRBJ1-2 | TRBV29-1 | TGCAGCGTCGTCGGGTGGAACTATGGCTACACCTTC | CSVVGWNYGYTF
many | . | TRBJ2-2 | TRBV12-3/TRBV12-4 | TGTGCCACCCCTAATGGGGACACCGGGGAGCTGTTTTTT | CATPNGDTGELFF
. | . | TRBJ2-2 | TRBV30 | TGTGCCTGGACTAGGGGCACGAACACCGGGGAGCTGTTTTTT | CAWTRGTNTGELFF
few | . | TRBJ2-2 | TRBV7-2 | TGTACCAGCAGCCTAGGACTGGGGACCGGGGAGCTGTTTTTT | CTSSLGLGTGELFF
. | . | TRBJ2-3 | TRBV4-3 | TGCGCCAGCAGCCAAGGGGGACGCGAGGGGACAGATACGCAGTATTTT | CASSQGGREGTDTQYF
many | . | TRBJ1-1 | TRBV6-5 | TGTGCCAGCAGAGGGAGGAACACTGAAGCTTTCTTT | CASRGRNTEAFF
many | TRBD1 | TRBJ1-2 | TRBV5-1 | TGCGCCAGCAGTCGACAGGGGCAAACTAACTATGGCTACACCTTC | CASSRQGQTNYGYTF
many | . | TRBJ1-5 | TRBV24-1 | TGTGCCACCTCCGCAGCGGATAGCAATCAGCCCCAGCATTTT | CATSAADSNQPQHF
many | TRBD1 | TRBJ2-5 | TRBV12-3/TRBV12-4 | TGTGCCAGCACGCTCCAGGGGGTTCAAGAGACCCAGTACTTC | CASTLQGVQETQYF
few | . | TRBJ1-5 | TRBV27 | TGTGCCAGCAGTCGCCATTGGGGGAATCAGCCCCAGCATTTT | CASSRHWGNQPQHF
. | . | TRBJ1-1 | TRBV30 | TGTGCCTGTGAGGGTAACACTGAAGCTTTCTTT | CACEGNTEAFF
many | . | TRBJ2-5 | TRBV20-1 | TGCAGTGCCGATCTTCAGGGTTTAGGGGAGACCCAGTACTTC | CSADLQGLGETQYF
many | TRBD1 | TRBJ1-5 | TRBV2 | TGTGCCAGCAGCCCCGGACAGGGAAGAGGCCATCAGCCCCAGCATTTT | CASSPGQGRGHQPQHF
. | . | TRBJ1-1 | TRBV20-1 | TGCAGTGCTAGAAGTCAGCTGGGCGCTTTCTTT | CSARSQLGAFF
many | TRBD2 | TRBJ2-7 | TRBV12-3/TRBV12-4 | TGTGCCAGCAGCAGGGGACTAGTAGGTCGCGAGCAGTACTTC | CASSRGLVGREQYF
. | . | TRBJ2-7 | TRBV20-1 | TGCAGTGCTAGAGCATATACACGGGGCGAGCAGTACTTC | CSARAYTRGEQYF